These 13 T cell receptor beta chains were sequenced from one sample in a study of blood T cell repertoires in COVID-19 (dated by TCRdb to 2018 to 2020). The protocol used for the library was the immunoSEQ multiplex PCR assay. TCRdb's version of the immuneACCESS table is confined to in-frame rearrangements and falls short of the full clone set. An unresolved V gene accounts for under half of the shortfall where checked; the remainder is of unknown origin. This sample gives over 200,000 clones in total; about 89% of them show up just once. The ten largest make up around 9.1% of the sample. Sequenced input: peripheral blood. Receptors originate from a man in his forties who had recovered from COVID-19.

V is TRBV10-3 and J is TRBJ2-3; D unclear. V lost 2 bases and J lost 4, with 4 bases in between. Germline CDR1 reads ENHRY; CDR2 reads SYGVKD. The CDR3 has 12 amino acids. As DNA, the CDR3 is TGTGCCATCAGTGAGCCCGCAGATACGCAGTATTTT. As protein: CAISEPADTQYF.

This chain connects TRBV4-2 to TRBJ1-5; 10 nucleotides align to TRBD1. Trimming cost V 3 bases and J 5 bases; bases outside gene matches: 4. From germline, CDR1 is LGHNA and CDR2 YNFKEQ. The CDR3 contains 15 residues. CDR3 DNA sequence: TGTGCCAGCAGCCAGAGGACAGGGGGTGATCAGCCCCAGCATTTT. This gives the protein CASSQRTGGDQPQHF.

This chain connects TRBV12-3 or TRBV12-4 to TRBJ1-2; no clear D. The CDR3 consists of 13 residues. Trimming pared 2 bases from V and 6 bases from J, leaving 10 bases between. CDR3: CASSLRGGDGYTF. For the CDR3, the DNA is TGTGCCAGCAGTTTACGTGGCGGGGATGGCTACACCTTC.

J is TRBJ2-1 and V is TRBV5-1; D remains unclear. The CDR3 contains 12 residues. V was shortened by 0 bases and J by 12 bases, with 10 bases between the two germline ends. Germline V gives CDR1 SGHRS, CDR2 YFSETQ. The CDR3 region is CASSLEESRQFF. The CDR3 coding sequence is TGCGCCAGCAGCTTGGAAGAGTCGCGGCAGTTCTTC.

The rearrangement joins TRBV7-2 to TRBJ2-1; D possibly corresponds to TRBD2 (6 bases). Looked up from germline, CDR1 is SGHTA and CDR2 is FQGNSA. The CDR3 consists of 16 residues. V dropped 4 bases and J dropped 2 bases, with 15 bases sitting between them. CDR3 residues: CASSSPPGDPYNEQFF. The CDR3 DNA reads TGTGCCAGCAGCTCCCCGCCGGGAGATCCCTACAATGAGCAGTTCTTC.

The chain couples TRBV5-4 to TRBJ2-3, with 9 bases aligning to TRBD2. V shed 0 bases and J 2 bases; nucleotides not matched to a gene: 13. Germline V lookup: CDR1 SGHNT, CDR2 YYREEE (reference sequence). The CDR3 loop spans 19 amino acids. In nucleotides, the CDR3 is TGTGCCAGCAGCTTGGCCCCAGATTGGGCGGGGGGGGACACAGATACGCAGTATTTT. It codes for CASSLAPDWAGGDTDTQYF.

The chain links TRBV15 to TRBJ2-7, with a possible D match to TRBD1 (5 bases). Between the trimmed V and J ends, which lost 6 bases and 1 base, there was a span of 19 bases. Germline-derived CDR1 and CDR2 are LNHNV and YYDKDF (reference sequence). The CDR3 extends over 16 amino acids. CDR3 sequence (DNA): TGTGCCACCAGACCTTTCCAGGGTCCCGGATCCTACGAGCAGTACTTC. It is translated as CATRPFQGPGSYEQYF.

The table lists this clone with a few counts. The CDR3, as DNA: TGTGCCAGTAGTGCCCGGGACAGGGGGTTCAACACCGGGGAGCTGTTTTTT. This codes for CASSARDRGFNTGELFF. V usage is TRBV19 and J usage is TRBJ2-2, with 11 bases lining up with TRBD1. V shed 5 bases, J shed 2 bases, and the junction held 7 bases outside the gene matches. CDR1 LNHDA and CDR2 SQIVND come from the germline V gene (reference sequence). This CDR3 contains 17 residues.

This clone has only a few counts. The chain joins TRBV7-7 to TRBJ2-1; 10 positions match TRBD2. J gave up 0 bases and V 5 bases, and 10 bases lay outside the gene matches. The CDR3 contains 18 residues. Germline loops: CDR1 SSHAT, CDR2 FNYEAQ (reference sequence). CDR3 residues: CASSRTSGGASSYNEQFF. Written as DNA, the CDR3 is TGTGCCAGCAGCCGTACCAGCGGGGGGGCGAGCTCCTACAATGAGCAGTTCTTC.

V is TRBV14 and J is TRBJ1-2; tentatively, D is TRBD1 (6 bases). The V end lost 1 base, the J end lost 6 bases, and 15 bases lay between the germline ends. There are 15 residues in the CDR3. Germline loops: CDR1 SGHDN, CDR2 FVKESK. The CDR3 loop reads CASSQVTKGVNGYTF. CDR3 DNA sequence: TGTGCCAGCAGCCAAGTGACCAAGGGGGTGAATGGCTACACCTTC.

This sequence joins TRBV18 and TRBJ2-1; 7 bases line up with TRBD1. V was clipped by 3 bases and J by 0 bases; unmatched bases: 8. The CDR3 sequence is 17 residues long. Germline lookup yields CDR1 KGHSH and CDR2 LQKENI. Here the CDR3 reads CASSPLQGQSSYNEQFF. For the CDR3, the DNA is TGTGCCAGCTCACCTCTTCAGGGACAGAGCTCCTACAATGAGCAGTTCTTC.

The chain couples TRBV7-9 to TRBJ1-2; D unclear. Germline CDR1 reads SEHNR; CDR2 reads FQNEAQ (reference sequence). The length of the CDR3 is 16 residues. The germline V and J ends were trimmed by 0 bases and 3 bases, with 14 bases remaining between them. The CDR3 reads CASSLALIRRYYGYTF. The CDR3 region has the DNA TGTGCCAGCAGCTTAGCGCTTATTAGGCGGTACTATGGCTACACCTTC.

The gene calls are TRBV2 and TRBJ2-2, with 9 bases identical to TRBD2. Germline trimming cut 5 bases from V and 4 bases from J; bases unmatched to any gene: 14. The germline V gene encodes CDR1 SNHLY and CDR2 FYNNEI. The CDR3 length is 18 residues. CDR3 amino acids: CASSHSGRLILGTGELFF. CDR3 coding DNA: TGTGCCAGCAGTCATAGCGGGAGATTAATTTTGGGCACCGGGGAGCTGTTTTTT.